This T cell receptor (beta chain) was identified in a study of cytomegalovirus exposure and HLA in healthy donors. Points from the study as a whole: By a later analysis, the bulk of CMV-associated TCR beta chains appeared HLA-restricted. The study listed approximately 160 cytomegalovirus-associated TCR beta chains.

Germline CDR1 reads LNHNV; CDR2 reads YYDKDF (reference sequence). The CDR3 covers 16 residues. V trimming: 3 bases; J trimming: 8 bases; junction bases outside the gene matches: 14. 13 Jbeta primers and 60 Vbeta primers were used for the PCR. TCRdb's table, derived via immunoSEQ multiplex PCR, lists solely in-frame clones and lacks some. The sample shows approximately 110,000 clones, 83% of them seen only once. Of note for this clone: Its antigen is currently unknown.

The rearrangement joins TRBV15 to TRBJ1-2; the match to TRBD1 covers 8 bases. The sequencing input was PBMCs. The sequence derives from a young man in good health and CMV-seronegative. The chain's CDR3 is CATSSRLGQGEGGYTF. In DNA, the CDR3 is TGTGCCACCAGCAGTCGCCTCGGACAGGGAGAAGGCGGCTACACCTTC.